There are many counts of the clone carrying this T cell receptor beta chain. No antigen is known for it. Beta-chain TCR CDR3 regions were amplified from RNA transcripts. In the first round, RT-PCR was carried out with HTBI primers, and a multiplex PCR formed the second round. TCRdb processed the multiplex PCR reads anew with MiXCR; each CDR3 protein has one entry. Altogether 210,000 or so distinct CDR3 sequences are present, under 30% being singletons, with the ten largest covering approximately 9.6%. V lost 6 bases and J lost 5; bases outside the gene matches: 15. Germline V gene sequence: CDR1 LNHDA, CDR2 SQIVND (reference sequence). The CDR3 has 16 residues. The study excluded patients with other autoimmune diseases, uncontrolled infections, pregnancy or lactation. This record belongs to a study of Graves' ophthalmopathy and Graves' hyperthyroidism. Findings and caveats of the study: Blood also carried most expanded thyroid clonotypes exceeding 0.001 frequency.

This receptor was obtained from a man aged 50 to 60 with Graves' ophthalmopathy. Sequences were obtained from peripheral blood. This rearrangement joins TRBV19 to TRBJ2-7, with 8 bases identical to TRBD2. This CDR3 reads CASSRTSGGMSNEQYF. The CDR3 DNA reads as TGTGCCAGTAGCCGAACTAGCGGAGGCATGTCCAACGAGCAGTACTTC.